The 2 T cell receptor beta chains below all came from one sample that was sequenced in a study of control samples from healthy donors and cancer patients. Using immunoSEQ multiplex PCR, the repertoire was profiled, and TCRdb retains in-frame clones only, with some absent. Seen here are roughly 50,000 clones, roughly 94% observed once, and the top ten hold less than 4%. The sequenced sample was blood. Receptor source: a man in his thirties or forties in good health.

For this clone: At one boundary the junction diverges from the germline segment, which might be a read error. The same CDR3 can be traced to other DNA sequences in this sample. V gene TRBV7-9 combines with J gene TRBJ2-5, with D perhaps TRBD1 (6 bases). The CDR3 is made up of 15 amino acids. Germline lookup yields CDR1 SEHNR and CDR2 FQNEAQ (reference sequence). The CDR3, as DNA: TGTGCCAGCAGTTTAGGGACAACCAACCAAGAGACCCAGTACTTC. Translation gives CASSLGTTNQETQYF.

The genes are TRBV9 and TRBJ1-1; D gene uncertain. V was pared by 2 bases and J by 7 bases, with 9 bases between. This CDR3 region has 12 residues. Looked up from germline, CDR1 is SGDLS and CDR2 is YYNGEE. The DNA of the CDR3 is TGTGCCAGCAGCGTGGGCGAGGGTGAAGCTTTCTTT. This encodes CASSVGEGEAFF. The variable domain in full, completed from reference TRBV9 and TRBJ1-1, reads DSGVTQTPKHLITATGQRVTLRCSPRSGDLSVYWYQQSLDQGLQFLIQYYNGEERAKGNILERFSAQQFPDLHSELNLSSLELGDSALYFCASSVGEGEAFFGQGTRLTVV.